This entry lists 30 T cell receptor beta chains sequenced from one sample in a study of chemoradiotherapy in HPV16-positive cancers. Generated by immunoSEQ multiplex PCR, the TCRdb table keeps only in-frame clones and is missing some. Of 50,000 to 55,000 clones listed, 90% were seen once; the top ten hold around 3.5%. This material consisted of blood, taken from a patient who underwent chemoradiotherapy. The receptors were gathered from a human donor with HPV-associated anogenital cancer.

V gene TRBV18 combines with J gene TRBJ2-2; possibly TRBD2 for D (5 bases). The germline V gene encodes CDR1 KGHSH and CDR2 LQKENI. V lost 3 bases and J lost 0, with 17 bases in between. This CDR3 is 18 amino acids long. The CDR3 region is CASSPSTRGRSNTGELFF. CDR3 coding DNA: TGTGCCAGCTCACCGTCGACACGGGGTCGGTCGAACACCGGGGAGCTGTTTTTT. Using reference TRBV18 and TRBJ2-2 for the parts outside the CDR3, the full variable domain is NAGVMQNPRHLVRRRGQEARLRCSPMKGHSHVYWYRQLPEEGLKFMVYLQKENIIDESGMPKERFSAEFPKEGPSILRIQQVVRGDSAAYFCASSPSTRGRSNTGELFFGEGSRLTVL.

V usage is TRBV27 and J usage is TRBJ2-2; D unresolved. CDR1 is MNHEY and CDR2 is SMNVEV in the germline V gene (reference sequence). Trimming pared 4 bases from V and 5 bases from J, leaving 8 bases between. CDR3 length: 13 amino acids. In DNA form, the CDR3 reads TGTGCCAGCAGTTCGGGCGGTACCGGGGAGCTGTTTTTT. Protein: CASSSGGTGELFF.

This chain joins TRBV5-4 and TRBJ2-7; TRBD1 matches 7 bases. The CDR3 length is 17 residues. Germline CDR1 and CDR2: SGHNT and YYREEE (reference sequence). V trimming: 4 bases; J trimming: 0 bases; junction bases outside the gene matches: 13. The CDR3 bases are TGTGCCAGCAGCCCGGCCAGGGACAGCGCGATCTCCTACGAGCAGTACTTC. This sequence encodes CASSPARDSAISYEQYF.

This clone occurred once. The chain joins TRBV6-5 to TRBJ1-5, with D possibly being TRBD1 (5 bases). Germline CDR1 and CDR2: MNHEY and SVGAGI. The CDR3 runs 13 residues. V was pared by 6 bases and J by 6 bases, with 12 bases between. The CDR3 region is CASRGRAGQPQHF. The CDR3 region has the DNA TGTGCCAGCAGGGGCAGGGCAGGTCAGCCCCAGCATTTT.

The chain is built from TRBV15 and TRBJ2-1; 8 nucleotides align to TRBD2. This CDR3 has 17 amino acids. V lost 1 base and J lost 6; bases outside the gene matches: 11. The germline V gene has CDR1 LNHNV and CDR2 YYDKDF (reference sequence). In DNA, the CDR3 is TGTGCCACCAGCAGAGCCGGTCGGGAGGGCCGGCGCAATGAGCAGTTCTTC. Amino acids: CATSRAGREGRRNEQFF. Variable domain in full (rest from reference TRBV15 and TRBJ2-1): DAMVIQNPRYQVTQFGKPVTLSCSQTLNHNVMYWYQQKSSQAPKLLFHYYDKDFNNEADTPDNFQSRRPNTSFCFLDIRSPGLGDTAMYLCATSRAGREGRRNEQFFGPGTRLTVL.

This clone was counted only a few times. The chain recombines TRBV4-1 with TRBJ2-6; TRBD1 agrees at 10 bases. Per the germline V gene, CDR1 is MGHRA and CDR2 is YSYEKL. V shed 4 bases, J shed 0 bases, and the junction held 0 bases outside the gene matches. The CDR3 covers 16 residues. CDR3 sequence: CASSRTGGSGANVLTF. The CDR3 DNA follows: TGCGCCAGCAGCCGGACAGGGGGCTCTGGGGCCAACGTCCTGACTTTC.

The chain is built from TRBV6-6 and TRBJ2-5; 12 bases line up with TRBD2. This CDR3 region has 16 residues. Germline V gene sequence: CDR1 MNHNY, CDR2 SVGAGI (reference sequence). Unmatched junction bases numbered 8, after V lost 4 bases and J lost 5 bases. The chain's CDR3 is CASSFRLAGDVETQYF. The DNA for the CDR3 is TGTGCCAGCAGTTTTCGACTAGCGGGAGACGTGGAGACCCAGTACTTC.

This chain connects TRBV4-3 to TRBJ1-2, with TRBD1 matching 8 bases. CDR3 length equals 15 residues. Per germline, CDR1 LGHNA and CDR2 YSLEER. Trimming cost V 4 bases and J 5 bases; bases outside gene matches: 9. CDR3 residues: CASSLYGTGVYGYTF. CDR3 nucleotides: TGCGCCAGCAGCCTTTACGGGACAGGCGTTTATGGCTACACCTTC.

V usage is TRBV5-6 and J usage is TRBJ2-7, with TRBD1 as a possible D gene (5 bases). Germline V gene data show CDR1 as SGHDT and CDR2 as YYEEEE. Trimming removed 0 bases at V and 7 bases at J, with 8 bases between. This CDR3 region has 12 residues. This chain's CDR3 is CASSLAAGEQYF. The CDR3 nucleotides are TGTGCCAGCAGCTTGGCGGCAGGGGAGCAGTACTTC.

The chain recombines TRBV27 with TRBJ1-6; D gene unclear. Germline values: CDR1 MNHEY, CDR2 SMNVEV (reference sequence). Deletions cut 3 bases from V and 6 bases from J, with 3 bases between. CDR3 length equals 12 residues. Here the CDR3 DNA reads TGTGCCAGCAGTTTTGTTAATTCACCCCTCCACTTT. This gives the protein CASSFVNSPLHF.

V is TRBV6-1 and J is TRBJ1-5, with D perhaps matching TRBD1 (5 bases). V was cut by 7 bases and J by 3 bases, with 16 bases left in between. Looked up from germline, CDR1 is MNHNS and CDR2 is SASEGT. The CDR3 consists of 15 residues. The CDR3, as DNA: TGTGCCAGCATTTATACCGGAGGGACCAATCAGCCCCAGCATTTT. This sequence encodes CASIYTGGTNQPQHF.

This chain joins TRBV19 and TRBJ2-2; D perhaps matches TRBD2 (6 bases). Germline lookup yields CDR1 LNHDA and CDR2 SQIVND (reference sequence). The CDR3 contains 16 residues. Trimming took off 5 bases at V and 5 bases at J, with 18 bases between the two ends. The CDR3 DNA reads TGTGCCAGTAGTTCATTGACTACTGCGGGAACCGGGGAGCTGTTTTTT. Its protein product is CASSSLTTAGTGELFF.

Here the CDR3 DNA reads TGCAGCGTTGTCGTCATACCGGGACTAGCGGTCTACAATGAGCAGTTCTTC. Protein: CSVVVIPGLAVYNEQFF. The rearrangement joins TRBV29-1 to TRBJ2-1, with TRBD2 matching 11 bases. Trimming cost V 4 bases and J 3 bases; bases outside gene matches: 11. Germline V gene lookup returns CDR1 SQVTM and CDR2 ANQGSEA. This CDR3 has 17 residues.

J is TRBJ2-2 and V is TRBV4-1; maybe TRBD2 (6 bases). V was shortened by 0 bases and J by 4 bases, with 9 bases between the two germline ends. The CDR3 has 15 amino acids. Germline V gene data show CDR1 as MGHRA and CDR2 as YSYEKL. CDR3 region: CASSQDRRGTGELFF. CDR3 bases: TGCGCCAGCAGCCAAGATCGGCGGGGCACCGGGGAGCTGTTTTTT.

The rearrangement uses TRBV11-2 and TRBJ2-3, with 9 bases that match TRBD1. CDR1 SGHAT and CDR2 FQNNGV come from the germline V gene. The ends lost 8 bases at V and 0 bases at J; junction bases unmatched: 6. The CDR3 extends over 15 amino acids. The CDR3: CASLRDRDSTDTQYF. CDR3 DNA sequence: TGTGCCAGCTTGCGGGACAGGGACAGCACAGATACGCAGTATTTT.

V is TRBV27 and J is TRBJ2-3, with a tentative D call TRBD1 (5 bases). Trimming removed 2 bases at V and 6 bases at J, with 9 bases between. The CDR3 is made up of 13 amino acids. The V gene's germline CDR1 is MNHEY and CDR2 SMNVEV (reference sequence). The CDR3 is CASSLQGVDTQYF. CDR3 DNA: TGTGCCAGCAGTTTACAGGGTGTGGATACGCAGTATTTT.

The V call is TRBV5-3, the J call TRBJ2-4; possible D gene TRBD1, 6 bases. TRBV5-3 is labeled an ORF, and its function is uncertain. With 3 bases removed from V and 1 base from J, the gap between germline ends came to 8 bases. The CDR3 spans 14 residues. CDR3 in amino acids: CARSYQGAKNIQYF. Here the CDR3 DNA reads TGTGCCAGAAGCTACCAGGGGGCCAAAAACATTCAGTACTTC.

The chain combines TRBV11-3 with TRBJ2-7; TRBD1 matches at 7 bases. The germline CDR1 and CDR2 sequences are SGHNT and YENEEA. The trim removed 3 bases at V and 3 bases at J, leaving 2 bases unmatched. The CDR3 is 13 amino acids. For the CDR3, the DNA is TGTGCCAGCAGCTTCGGACAGGACTACGAGCAGTACTTC. It encodes CASSFGQDYEQYF.

The rearrangement uses TRBV7-2 and TRBJ2-3; tentatively, D is TRBD2 (6 bases). CDR1 and CDR2 from the germline V gene are SGHTA and FQGNSA. The CDR3 is 14 residues long. V was trimmed by 5 bases and J by 0 bases, leaving 9 bases between them. The CDR3 nucleotides are TGTGCCAGCAGCCCCGGGACTAGCACAGATACGCAGTATTTT. This translates into CASSPGTSTDTQYF.

V gene TRBV14 combines with J gene TRBJ2-6; the D gene is possibly TRBD2 (5 bases). With 0 bases removed from V and 0 bases from J, the gap between germline ends came to 18 bases. The CDR3 is 20 residues long. Germline values: CDR1 SGHDN, CDR2 FVKESK. The chain's CDR3 is CASSQERWLGLFSGANVLTF. For the CDR3, the DNA is TGTGCCAGCAGCCAAGAACGGTGGCTAGGACTTTTCTCTGGGGCCAACGTCCTGACTTTC.

This clone was recorded only once. The CDR3 here is CASSLVAGENTEAFF. The CDR3 DNA follows: TGTGCCAGCAGCTTAGTGGCAGGGGAGAACACTGAAGCTTTCTTT. The chain joins TRBV7-2 to TRBJ1-1; tentative D call: TRBD1 (6 bases). This CDR3 has 15 residues. Germline-derived CDR1 and CDR2 are SGHTA and FQGNSA. The V end lost 1 base, the J end lost 1 base, and 10 bases lay between the germline ends.

This sequence joins TRBV5-6 and TRBJ2-7, with unresolved D. Germline V gives CDR1 SGHDT, CDR2 YYEEEE. Trimming pared 2 bases from V and 3 bases from J, leaving 9 bases between. The CDR3 spans 13 residues. This CDR3 is CASSLFLFYEQYF. The DNA of the CDR3 is TGTGCCAGCAGCTTATTCCTCTTCTACGAGCAGTACTTC.

This chain joins TRBV5-1 and TRBJ1-2; TRBD1 is a possible D gene (5 bases). CDR3 size: 14 residues. Trimming took 4 bases from V and 5 from J, leaving 15 bases between them. Germline values: CDR1 SGHRS, CDR2 YFSETQ. In DNA form, the CDR3 reads TGCGCCAGCAGCCCAGGCGGGACGGAATATGGCTACACCTTC. It translates to CASSPGGTEYGYTF.

Here the CDR3 reads CASLPGQGMNTEAFF. The CDR3 nucleotides are TGTGCCAGCTTACCCGGACAGGGGATGAACACTGAAGCTTTCTTT. The chain uses TRBV2 and TRBJ1-1; 9 bases agree with TRBD1. The V and J ends lost 8 bases and 0 bases, in that order; junction bases with no gene match: 7. CDR3 length: 15 amino acids. Germline assignment: CDR1 SNHLY and CDR2 FYNNEI.

The table lists this clone with a few counts. This chain joins TRBV5-4 and TRBJ2-3; 7 bases map to TRBD2. There are 16 residues in the CDR3. Germline V gives CDR1 SGHNT, CDR2 YYREEE (reference sequence). The V and J ends lost 4 bases and 4 bases, in that order; junction bases with no gene match: 12. CDR3 bases: TGTGCCAGCAGCCCCGCGTCTCCGGGGGGTTCAGATACGCAGTATTTT. This gives the protein CASSPASPGGSDTQYF.

This clone has just a few counts. The junction does not match germline at one end; this may be a read error. The chain's CDR3 is CAISEDGLNFGYTF. The CDR3, as DNA: TGTGCCATCAGTGAGGACGGACTTAACTTTGGCTACACCTTC. The genes are TRBV10-3 and TRBJ1-2; D gene ambiguous. CDR3 length: 14 residues. Germline-derived CDR1 and CDR2 are ENHRY and SYGVKD.

This chain links TRBV5-1 with TRBJ1-2; a possible D gene is TRBD1 (6 bases). CDR1 is SGHRS, CDR2 YFSETQ, per germline. The CDR3 runs 14 residues. V shed 10 bases and J shed 6 bases, with 22 bases lying between them. The CDR3 reads CAGSNATGVHGYTF. DNA of the CDR3: TGCGCCGGTTCTAATGCGACAGGCGTCCATGGCTACACCTTC. Using reference TRBV5-1 and TRBJ1-2 for the parts outside the CDR3, the full variable domain is KAGVTQTPRYLIKTRGQQVTLSCSPISGHRSVSWYQQTPGQGLQFLFEYFSETQRNKGNFPGRFSGRQFSNSRSEMNVSTLELGDSALYLCAGSNATGVHGYTFGSGTRLTVV.

The rearrangement links TRBV23-1 to TRBJ2-5; D assignment may be TRBD1 or TRBD2 (5 bases each). TRBV23-1 is an ORF for which the function is uncertain. The CDR3 spans 14 residues. Between the trimmed V and J ends, which lost 3 bases and 1 base, there was a span of 9 bases. The CDR3 nucleotides are TGCGCCAGCAGTCAGCCGGGGCCCCAAGAGACCCAGTACTTC. Amino acid sequence: CASSQPGPQETQYF.

This rearrangement joins TRBV5-8 to TRBJ1-1; no clear D gene. V was trimmed by 0 bases and J by 12 bases, leaving 21 bases between them. The CDR3 loop spans 15 amino acids. From germline, CDR1 is SGHTS and CDR2 YDEGEE. Written as DNA, the CDR3 is TGTGCCAGCAGCTTGGGGGCCCTCTTGTCACGGGAATCTTTCTTT. Encoded protein: CASSLGALLSRESFF.

The CDR3 coding sequence is TGTGCCAGCAGCGTAGCGGGGGCTTCCTACAATGAGCAGTTCTTC. Protein sequence: CASSVAGASYNEQFF. The chain links TRBV9 to TRBJ2-1, with D perhaps assigned TRBD1 or TRBD2 (6 bases each). Germline CDR1 and CDR2: SGDLS and YYNGEE. Trimming pared 0 bases from V and 1 base from J, leaving 8 bases between. The CDR3 is 15 amino acids.